The source of this T cell receptor beta chain is a study of PD-1 blockade in classical Hodgkin lymphoma. Study-wide results and limits: It was reported that newly diagnosed patients had less baseline TCR diversity than healthy donors. Patients with a complete response exhibited baseline diversity comparable to newly diagnosed patients. Why the repertoires differ is still unclear, perhaps disease activity or prior therapy.

Time point indicated: cycle 4 day 1 (C4D1), after less than 7 weeks of nivolumab. Each of the patients experienced relapse following autologous stem cell transplantation, and their brentuximab vedotin exposure differed. The data were produced by immunoSEQ multiplex PCR, yet TCRdb's version contains in-frame clones alone and is incomplete. The table includes roughly 40,000 clones, roughly two thirds detected once. A word on this clone: Its antigen remains unknown.

The receptor was isolated from a human donor with classical Hodgkin lymphoma. This material consisted of peripheral blood mononuclear cells (PBMCs), taken before the fourth cycle of nivolumab.

The CDR3 DNA reads TGTGCCAGCAGCCAAGGGGGACTAGCGACTTCCTACGAGCAGTACTTC. This gives the protein CASSQGGLATSYEQYF. The chain employs TRBV4-2 and TRBJ2-7, with TRBD2 matching over 10 bases. The V and J ends lost 1 base and 1 base, in that order; junction bases with no gene match: 4. Germline assignment: CDR1 LGHNA and CDR2 YNFKEQ. The CDR3 is 16 residues long.